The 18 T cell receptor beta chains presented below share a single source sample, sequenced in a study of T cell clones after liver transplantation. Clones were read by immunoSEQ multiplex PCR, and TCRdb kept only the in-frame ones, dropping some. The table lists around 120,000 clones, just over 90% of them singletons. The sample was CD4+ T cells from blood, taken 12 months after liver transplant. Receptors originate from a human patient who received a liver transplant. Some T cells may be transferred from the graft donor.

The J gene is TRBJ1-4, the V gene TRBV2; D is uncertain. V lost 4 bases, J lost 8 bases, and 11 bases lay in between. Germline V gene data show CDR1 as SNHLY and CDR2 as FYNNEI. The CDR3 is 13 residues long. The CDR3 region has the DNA TGTGCCAGCAGTGCGGATTTCAACGAAAAACTGTTTTTT. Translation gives CASSADFNEKLFF. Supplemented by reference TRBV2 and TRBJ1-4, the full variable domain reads EPEVTQTPSHQVTQMGQEVILRCVPISNHLYFYWYRQILGQKVEFLVSFYNNEISEKSEIFDDQFSVERPDGSNFTLKIRSTKLEDSAMYFCASSADFNEKLFFGSGTQLSVL.

In nucleotides, the CDR3 is TGTGCCAGCAGTTACACCCCCCAGGGGCAAGCTTTCTTT. It encodes CASSYTPQGQAFF. The J gene is TRBJ1-1, the V gene TRBV6-5; a possible D gene is TRBD1 (6 bases). Germline loops: CDR1 MNHEY, CDR2 SVGAGI. The ends were cut back, 2 bases at V and 9 bases at J, with 13 bases in the middle. The CDR3 is 13 amino acids.

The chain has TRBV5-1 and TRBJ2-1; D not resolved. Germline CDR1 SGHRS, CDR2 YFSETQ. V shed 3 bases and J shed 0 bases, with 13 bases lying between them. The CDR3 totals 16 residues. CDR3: CASSSGLLSSYNEQFF. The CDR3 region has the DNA TGCGCCAGCAGCTCTGGCCTTTTGAGCTCCTACAATGAGCAGTTCTTC.

CDR3 coding DNA: TGTGCCACTCATAGCGGGAATGAGCAGTTCTTC. Translation: CATHSGNEQFF. J is TRBJ2-1 and V is TRBV19; 7 positions match TRBD2. Germline V gene data show CDR1 as LNHDA and CDR2 as SQIVND (reference sequence). The CDR3 loop spans 11 amino acids. Germline trimming cut 10 bases from V and 7 bases from J; bases unmatched to any gene: 4.

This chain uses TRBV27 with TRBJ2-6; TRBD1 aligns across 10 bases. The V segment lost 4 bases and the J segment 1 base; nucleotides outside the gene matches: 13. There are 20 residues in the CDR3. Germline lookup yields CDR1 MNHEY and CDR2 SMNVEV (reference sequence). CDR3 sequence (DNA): TGTGCCAGCAGTTATCTCGGTTCCGGGACAGGGGTATCTGGGGCCAACGTCCTGACTTTC. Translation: CASSYLGSGTGVSGANVLTF.

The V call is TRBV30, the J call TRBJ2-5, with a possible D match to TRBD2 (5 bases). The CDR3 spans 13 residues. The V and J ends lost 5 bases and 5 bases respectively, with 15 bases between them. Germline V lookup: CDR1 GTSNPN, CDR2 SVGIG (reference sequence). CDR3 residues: CAWDRGSRETQYF. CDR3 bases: TGTGCCTGGGATCGAGGGTCTAGGGAGACCCAGTACTTC.

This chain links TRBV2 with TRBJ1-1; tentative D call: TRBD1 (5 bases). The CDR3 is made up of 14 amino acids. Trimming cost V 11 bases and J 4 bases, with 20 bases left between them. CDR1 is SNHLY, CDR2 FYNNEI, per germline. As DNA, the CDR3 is TGTGCCGAGGGGCAGGGTCCGGGAGGCACTGAAGCTTTCTTT. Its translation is CAEGQGPGGTEAFF.

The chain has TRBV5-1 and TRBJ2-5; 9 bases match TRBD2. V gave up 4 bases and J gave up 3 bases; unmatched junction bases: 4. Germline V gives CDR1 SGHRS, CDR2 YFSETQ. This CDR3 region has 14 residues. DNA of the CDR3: TGCGCCAGCAGCGTGGGACTAGCCGAAGAGACCCAGTACTTC. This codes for CASSVGLAEETQYF. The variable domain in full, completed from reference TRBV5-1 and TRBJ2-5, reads KAGVTQTPRYLIKTRGQQVTLSCSPISGHRSVSWYQQTPGQGLQFLFEYFSETQRNKGNFPGRFSGRQFSNSRSEMNVSTLELGDSALYLCASSVGLAEETQYFGPGTRLLVL.

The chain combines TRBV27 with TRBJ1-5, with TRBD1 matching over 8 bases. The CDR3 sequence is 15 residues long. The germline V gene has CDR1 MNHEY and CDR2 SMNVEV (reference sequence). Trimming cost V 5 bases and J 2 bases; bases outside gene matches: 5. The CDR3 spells CASSRTGSGNQPQHF. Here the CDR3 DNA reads TGTGCCAGCAGTCGGACAGGGAGTGGCAATCAGCCCCAGCATTTT.

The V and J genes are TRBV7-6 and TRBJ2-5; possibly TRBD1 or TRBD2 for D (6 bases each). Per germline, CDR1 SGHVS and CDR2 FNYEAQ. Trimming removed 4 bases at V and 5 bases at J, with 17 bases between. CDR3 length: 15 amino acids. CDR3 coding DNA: TGTGCCAGCAGCTCCCCCGGGGGCGCGAGGGAGACCCAGTACTTC. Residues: CASSSPGGARETQYF.

This chain's CDR3 is CASSYRSFDGTDTQYF. Written as DNA, the CDR3 is TGTGCCAGCAGTTACCGCTCTTTCGATGGCACAGATACGCAGTATTTT. The chain joins TRBV6-5 to TRBJ2-3; no firm D call. The germline CDR1 and CDR2 sequences are MNHEY and SVGAGI. The CDR3 has 16 residues. V was shortened by 2 bases and J by 1 base, with 13 bases between the two germline ends.

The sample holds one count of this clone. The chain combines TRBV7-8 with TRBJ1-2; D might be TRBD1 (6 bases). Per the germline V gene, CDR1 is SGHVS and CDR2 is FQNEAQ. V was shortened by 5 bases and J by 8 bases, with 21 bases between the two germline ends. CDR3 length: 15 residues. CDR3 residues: CASSRLQGSFIGYTF. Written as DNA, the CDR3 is TGTGCCAGCAGCCGTTTACAGGGCAGTTTCATCGGCTACACCTTC.

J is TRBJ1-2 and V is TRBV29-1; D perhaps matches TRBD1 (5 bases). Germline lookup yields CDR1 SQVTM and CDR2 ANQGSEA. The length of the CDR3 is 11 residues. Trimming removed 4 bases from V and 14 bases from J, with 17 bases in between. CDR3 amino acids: CSVVSRESETF. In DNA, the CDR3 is TGCAGCGTTGTCAGCAGGGAGAGCGAGACCTTC.

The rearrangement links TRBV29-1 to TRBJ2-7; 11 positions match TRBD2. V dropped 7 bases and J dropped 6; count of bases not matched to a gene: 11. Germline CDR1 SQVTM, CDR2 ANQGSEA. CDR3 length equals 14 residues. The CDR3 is CSAGSGRGGPEQYF. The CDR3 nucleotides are TGCAGCGCAGGTAGCGGGAGGGGGGGACCCGAGCAGTACTTC.

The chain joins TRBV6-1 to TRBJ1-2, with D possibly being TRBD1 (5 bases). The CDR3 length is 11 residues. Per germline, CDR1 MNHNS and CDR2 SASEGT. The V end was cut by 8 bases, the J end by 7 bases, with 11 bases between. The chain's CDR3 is CASSGTSGYTF. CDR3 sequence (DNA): TGTGCCAGCTCGGGGACGTCTGGCTACACCTTC.

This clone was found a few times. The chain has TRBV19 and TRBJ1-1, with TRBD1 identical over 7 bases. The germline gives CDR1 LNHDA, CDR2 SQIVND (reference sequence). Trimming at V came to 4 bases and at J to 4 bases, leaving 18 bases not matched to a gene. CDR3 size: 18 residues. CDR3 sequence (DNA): TGTGCCAGTAGTACCCACCAGGGGGGGCAGGGTACGGGCACTGAAGCTTTCTTT. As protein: CASSTHQGGQGTGTEAFF.

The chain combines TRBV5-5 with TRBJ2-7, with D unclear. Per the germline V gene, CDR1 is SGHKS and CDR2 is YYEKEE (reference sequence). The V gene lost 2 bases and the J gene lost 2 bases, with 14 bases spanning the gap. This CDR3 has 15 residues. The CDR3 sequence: CASSFTPLQAYEQYF. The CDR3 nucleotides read TGTGCCAGCAGCTTCACCCCTCTGCAGGCCTACGAGCAGTACTTC. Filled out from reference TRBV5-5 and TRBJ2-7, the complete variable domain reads DAGVTQSPTHLIKTRGQQVTLRCSPISGHKSVSWYQQVLGQGPQFIFQYYEKEERGRGNFPDRFSARQFPNYSSELNVNALLLGDSALYLCASSFTPLQAYEQYFGPGTRLTVT.

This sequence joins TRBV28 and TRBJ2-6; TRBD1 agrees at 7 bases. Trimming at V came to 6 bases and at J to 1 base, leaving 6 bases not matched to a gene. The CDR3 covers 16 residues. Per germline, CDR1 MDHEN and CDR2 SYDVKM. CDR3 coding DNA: TGTGCCAGCAGAGGGAACAGGGGTTCTGGGGCCAACGTCCTGACTTTC. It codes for CASRGNRGSGANVLTF.